The 2 T cell receptor beta chains listed next were all sequenced from one sample in a study of blood T cell repertoires in COVID-19. Repertoires were generated with immunoSEQ multiplex PCR, while TCRdb's copy carries only in-frame clones and drops some. This sample carries about 130,000 clones, about four fifths of them seen once, and the ten largest clones take roughly an eighth. The sample was peripheral blood. These receptors were collected from a woman aged 30 to 39 who had recovered from COVID-19.

The chain links TRBV11-2 to TRBJ2-5; 8 bases fit TRBD1. The CDR3 is made up of 19 amino acids. Germline loops: CDR1 SGHAT, CDR2 FQNNGV. J was trimmed by 4 bases and V by 4 bases; bases with no gene match: 20. CDR3 coding DNA: TGTGCCAGCAGCTCCAACCAACTGACAGGGGTCAGCTTCGGAGAGACCCAGTACTTC. It encodes CASSSNQLTGVSFGETQYF. The complete variable domain, with remaining parts taken from reference TRBV11-2 and TRBJ2-5, reads EAGVAQSPRYKIIEKRQSVAFWCNPISGHATLYWYQQILGQGPKLLIQFQNNGVVDDSQLPKDRFSAERLKGVDSTLKIQPAKLEDSAVYLCASSSNQLTGVSFGETQYFGPGTRLLVL.

The gene calls are TRBV6-5 and TRBJ1-1, with D possibly TRBD1 on 6 matching bases. The CDR3 consists of 14 residues. CDR1 and CDR2 from the germline V gene are MNHEY and SVGAGI. Trimming removed 2 bases at V and 1 base at J, with 8 bases between. CDR3 in amino acids: CASSYEGGNTEAFF. The DNA for the CDR3 is TGTGCCAGCAGTTACGAAGGGGGGAACACTGAAGCTTTCTTT.